This T cell receptor beta chain was recorded in a study of T cells in localized non-small cell lung cancer. Overall study findings and caveats: Because researchers sequenced only one region of the tumor, heterogeneity is still possible. Detection in adjacent lung was observed for a median around 59 of the top 100 tumor clones. Longer overall survival was linked to higher blood T cell density.

This clone was found a few times. What it binds is not known. Using immunoSEQ multiplex PCR, the repertoire was profiled, and TCRdb retains in-frame clones only, with some absent. The sample records under 2,000 clones, over 25% being singletons. The sampled adjacent lung lay at least 2 cm from the tumor margin and showed no atypia. This sequence was found in a male donor older than 55 with stage II squamous cell lung carcinoma. Sequenced material: normal lung tissue next to the tumor, taken before any cancer treatment.

CDR3 coding DNA: TGCAGCGGATCTACAGGTAGCAATCAGCCCCAGCATTTT. Translating it yields CSGSTGSNQPQHF. This chain joins TRBV29-1 and TRBJ1-5; D possibly corresponds to TRBD1 (5 bases). Germline CDR1 reads SQVTM; CDR2 reads ANQGSEA. CDR3 size: 13 residues. The V end lost 7 bases, the J end lost 0 bases, and 10 bases lay between the germline ends.